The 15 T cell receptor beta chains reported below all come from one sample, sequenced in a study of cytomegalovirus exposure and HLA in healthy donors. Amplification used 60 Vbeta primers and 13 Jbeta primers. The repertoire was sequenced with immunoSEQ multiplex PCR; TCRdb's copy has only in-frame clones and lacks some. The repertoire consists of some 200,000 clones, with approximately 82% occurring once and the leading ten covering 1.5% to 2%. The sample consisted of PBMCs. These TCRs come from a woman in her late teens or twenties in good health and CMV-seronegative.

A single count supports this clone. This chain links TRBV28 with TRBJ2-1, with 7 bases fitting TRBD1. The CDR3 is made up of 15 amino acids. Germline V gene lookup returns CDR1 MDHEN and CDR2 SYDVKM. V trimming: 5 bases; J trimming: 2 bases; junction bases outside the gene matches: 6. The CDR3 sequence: CASSNTGTAYNEQFF. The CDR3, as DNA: TGTGCCAGCAGTAATACCGGGACAGCCTACAATGAGCAGTTCTTC.

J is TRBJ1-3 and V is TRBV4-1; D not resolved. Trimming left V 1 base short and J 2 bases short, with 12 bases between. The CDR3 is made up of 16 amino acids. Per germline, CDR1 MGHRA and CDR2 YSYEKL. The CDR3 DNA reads TGCGCCAGCAGCCAAGTTCACCTGAACACTGGAAACACCATATATTTT. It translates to CASSQVHLNTGNTIYF.

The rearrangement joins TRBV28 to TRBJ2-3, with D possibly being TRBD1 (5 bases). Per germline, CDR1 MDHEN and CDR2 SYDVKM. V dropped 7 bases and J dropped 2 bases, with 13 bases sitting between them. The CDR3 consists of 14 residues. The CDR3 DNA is TGTGCCAGCAAAGGCGGCAGGGCCACAGATACGCAGTATTTT. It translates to CASKGGRATDTQYF.

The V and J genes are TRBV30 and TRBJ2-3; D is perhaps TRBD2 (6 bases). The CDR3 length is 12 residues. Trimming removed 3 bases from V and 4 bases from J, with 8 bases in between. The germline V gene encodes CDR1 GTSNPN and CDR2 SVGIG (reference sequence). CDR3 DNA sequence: TGTGCCTGGAGGCCGGGGGCAGATACGCAGTATTTT. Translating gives CAWRPGADTQYF.

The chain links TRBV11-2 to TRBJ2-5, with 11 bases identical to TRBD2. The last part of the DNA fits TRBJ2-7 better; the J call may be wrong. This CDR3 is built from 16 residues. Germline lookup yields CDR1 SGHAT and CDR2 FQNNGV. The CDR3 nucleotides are TGTGCCAGCAGCTTACAGGGACTAGCGGCCCCCTACGAGCAGTACTTC. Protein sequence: CASSLQGLAAPYEQYF.

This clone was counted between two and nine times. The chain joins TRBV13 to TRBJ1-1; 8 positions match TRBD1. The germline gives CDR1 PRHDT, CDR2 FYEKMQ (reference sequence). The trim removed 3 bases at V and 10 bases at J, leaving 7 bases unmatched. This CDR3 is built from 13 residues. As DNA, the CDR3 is TGTGCCAGCAGCTTCGAGTTTGGACAGGGAGCTTTCTTT. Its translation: CASSFEFGQGAFF.

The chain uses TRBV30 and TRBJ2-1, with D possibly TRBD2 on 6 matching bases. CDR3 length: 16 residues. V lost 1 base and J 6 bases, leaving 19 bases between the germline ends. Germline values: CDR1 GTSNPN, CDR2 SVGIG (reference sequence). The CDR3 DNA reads TGTGCCTGGAGTGGGGATGGTCTAGCGAACAGCAATGAGCAGTTCTTC. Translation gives CAWSGDGLANSNEQFF. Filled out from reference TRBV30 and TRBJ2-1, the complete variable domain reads SQTIHQWPATLVQPVGSPLSLECTVEGTSNPNLYWYRQAAGRGLQLLFYSVGIGQISSEVPQNLSASRPQDRQFILSSKKLLLSDSGFYLCAWSGDGLANSNEQFFGPGTRLTVL.

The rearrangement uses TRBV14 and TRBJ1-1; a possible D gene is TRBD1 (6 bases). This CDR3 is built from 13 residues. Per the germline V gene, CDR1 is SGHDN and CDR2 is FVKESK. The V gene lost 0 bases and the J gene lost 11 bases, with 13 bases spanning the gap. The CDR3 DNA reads TGTGCCAGCAGCCAAGAGTACCAGGGGCCGGCTTTCTTT. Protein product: CASSQEYQGPAFF.

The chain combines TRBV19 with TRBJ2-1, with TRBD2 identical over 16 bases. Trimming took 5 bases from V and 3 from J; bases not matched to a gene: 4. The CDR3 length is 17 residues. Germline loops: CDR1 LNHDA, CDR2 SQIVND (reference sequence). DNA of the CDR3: TGTGCCAGTAGTGGGGGACTAGCGGGAGGGGTCTACAATGAGCAGTTCTTC. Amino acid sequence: CASSGGLAGGVYNEQFF.

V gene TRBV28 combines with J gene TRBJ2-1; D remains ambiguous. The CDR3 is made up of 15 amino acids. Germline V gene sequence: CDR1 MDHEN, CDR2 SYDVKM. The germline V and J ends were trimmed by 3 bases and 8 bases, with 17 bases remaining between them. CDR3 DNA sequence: TGTGCCAGCAGTTTTGGAGCCGCCCGGGTGGATGAGCAGTTCTTC. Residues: CASSFGAARVDEQFF.

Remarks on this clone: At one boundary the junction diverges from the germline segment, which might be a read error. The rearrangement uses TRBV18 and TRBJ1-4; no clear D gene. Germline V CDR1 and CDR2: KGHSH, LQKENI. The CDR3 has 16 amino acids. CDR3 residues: CASSPPASGTNEKLFF. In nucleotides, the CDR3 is TGTGCCAGCTCTCCACCAGCATCGGGGACTAATGAAAAACTGTTTTTT.

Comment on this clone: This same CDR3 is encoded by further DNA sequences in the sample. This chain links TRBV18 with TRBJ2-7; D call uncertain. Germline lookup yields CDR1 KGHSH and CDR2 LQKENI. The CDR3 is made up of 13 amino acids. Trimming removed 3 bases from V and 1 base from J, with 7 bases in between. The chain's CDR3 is CASSPSSSYEQYF. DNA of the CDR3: TGTGCCAGCTCACCCTCTAGTTCCTACGAGCAGTACTTC.

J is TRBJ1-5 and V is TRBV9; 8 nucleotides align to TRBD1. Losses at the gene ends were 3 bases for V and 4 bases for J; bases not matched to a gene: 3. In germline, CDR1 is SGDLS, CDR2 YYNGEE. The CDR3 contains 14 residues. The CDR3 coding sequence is TGTGCCAGCAGCGATGGACAGGGTAATCAGCCCCAGCATTTT. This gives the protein CASSDGQGNQPQHF.

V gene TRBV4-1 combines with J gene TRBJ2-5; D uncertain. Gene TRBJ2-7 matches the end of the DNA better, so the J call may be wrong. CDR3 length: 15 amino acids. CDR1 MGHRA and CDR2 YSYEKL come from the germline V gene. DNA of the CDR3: TGCGCCAGCAGCCAACAAGATAGCAGCTCCTACGAGCAGTACTTC. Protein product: CASSQQDSSSYEQYF.

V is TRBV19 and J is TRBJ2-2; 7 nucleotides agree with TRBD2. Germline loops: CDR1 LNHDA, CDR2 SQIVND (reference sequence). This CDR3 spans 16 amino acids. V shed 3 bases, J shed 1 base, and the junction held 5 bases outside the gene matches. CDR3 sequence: CASSIIREVNTGELFF. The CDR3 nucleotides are TGTGCCAGTAGTATTATCCGGGAGGTGAACACCGGGGAGCTGTTTTTT. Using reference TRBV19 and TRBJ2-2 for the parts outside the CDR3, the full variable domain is DGGITQSPKYLFRKEGQNVTLSCEQNLNHDAMYWYRQDPGQGLRLIYYSQIVNDFQKGDIAEGYSVSREKKESFPLTVTSAQKNPTAFYLCASSIIREVNTGELFFGEGSRLTVL.